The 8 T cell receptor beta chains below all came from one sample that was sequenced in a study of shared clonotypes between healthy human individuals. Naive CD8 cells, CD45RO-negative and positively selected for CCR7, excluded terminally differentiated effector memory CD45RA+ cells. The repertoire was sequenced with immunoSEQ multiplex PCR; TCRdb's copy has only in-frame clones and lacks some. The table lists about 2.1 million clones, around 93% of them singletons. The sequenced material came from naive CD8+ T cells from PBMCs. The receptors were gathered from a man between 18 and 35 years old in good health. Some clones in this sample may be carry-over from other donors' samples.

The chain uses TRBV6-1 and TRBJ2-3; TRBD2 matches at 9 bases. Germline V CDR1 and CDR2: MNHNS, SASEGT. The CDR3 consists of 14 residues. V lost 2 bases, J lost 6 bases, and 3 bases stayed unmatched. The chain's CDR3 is CASSESLAGDTQYF. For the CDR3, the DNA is TGTGCCAGCAGTGAAAGTCTAGCGGGGGATACGCAGTATTTT.

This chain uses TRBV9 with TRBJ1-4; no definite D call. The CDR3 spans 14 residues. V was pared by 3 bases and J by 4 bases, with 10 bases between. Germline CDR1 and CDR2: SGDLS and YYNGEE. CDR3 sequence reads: CASSGGSSNEKLFF. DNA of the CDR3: TGTGCCAGCAGCGGAGGGAGTAGTAATGAAAAACTGTTTTTT.

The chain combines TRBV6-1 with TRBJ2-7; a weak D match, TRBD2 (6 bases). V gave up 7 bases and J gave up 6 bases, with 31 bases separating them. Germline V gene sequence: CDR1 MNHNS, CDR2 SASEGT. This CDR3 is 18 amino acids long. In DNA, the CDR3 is TGTGCCAGCACCGAAGCGGCCCCTCTACTAGCAGCCCCCCTCGAGCAGTACTTC. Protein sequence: CASTEAAPLLAAPLEQYF.

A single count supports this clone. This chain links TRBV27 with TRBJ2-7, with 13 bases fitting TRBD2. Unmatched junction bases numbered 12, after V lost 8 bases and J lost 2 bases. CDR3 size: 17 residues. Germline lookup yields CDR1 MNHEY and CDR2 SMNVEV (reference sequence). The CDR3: CASGLLAGGPTPYEQYF. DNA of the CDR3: TGTGCCAGCGGGTTACTAGCGGGAGGGCCAACGCCCTACGAGCAGTACTTC.

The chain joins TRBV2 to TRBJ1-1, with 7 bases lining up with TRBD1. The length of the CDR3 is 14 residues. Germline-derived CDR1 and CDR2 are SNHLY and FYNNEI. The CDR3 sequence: CAQGPSTSNTEAFF. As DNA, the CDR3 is TGTGCACAGGGGCCGTCGACGTCTAACACTGAAGCTTTCTTT.

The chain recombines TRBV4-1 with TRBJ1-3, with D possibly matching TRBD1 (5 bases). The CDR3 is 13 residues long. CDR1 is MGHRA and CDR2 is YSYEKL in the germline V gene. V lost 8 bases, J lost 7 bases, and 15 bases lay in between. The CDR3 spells CASAWPEGNTIYF. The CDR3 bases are TGCGCCAGCGCCTGGCCCGAGGGGAACACCATATATTTT.

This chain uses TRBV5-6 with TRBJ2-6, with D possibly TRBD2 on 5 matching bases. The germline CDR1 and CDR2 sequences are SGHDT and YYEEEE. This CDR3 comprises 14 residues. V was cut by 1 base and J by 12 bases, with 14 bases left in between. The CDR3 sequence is CASSLSSGSGVLTF. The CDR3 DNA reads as TGTGCCAGCAGCTTGAGTTCGGGGTCAGGCGTCCTGACTTTC.

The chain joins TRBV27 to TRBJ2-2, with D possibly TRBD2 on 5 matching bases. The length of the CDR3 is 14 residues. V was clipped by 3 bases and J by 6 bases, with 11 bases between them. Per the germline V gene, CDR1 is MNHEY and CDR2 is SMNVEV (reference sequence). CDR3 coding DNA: TGTGCCAGCAGTTTCCGGGGAAAGGCCGGGGAGCTGTTTTTT. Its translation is CASSFRGKAGELFF.